The 16 T cell receptor beta chains listed next were all sequenced from one sample in a study of shared clonotypes between healthy human individuals. Naive-designated CD8 cells lacked CD45RO, were positively enriched for CCR7, and omitted terminally differentiated effector memory CD45RA+ cells. Produced via immunoSEQ multiplex PCR; TCRdb's table is partial and in-frame only. The sample includes around 1.9 million clones, just under 95% of them seen just once. Sequenced: naive CD8+ T cells from PBMCs. The receptors here all came from a man in his late teens or twenties in good health. Some clones in this sample may be carry-over from other donors' samples.

J is TRBJ1-1 and V is TRBV28; D perhaps matches TRBD1 (5 bases). The V gene lost 6 bases and the J gene lost 10 bases, with 21 bases spanning the gap. The germline V gene encodes CDR1 MDHEN and CDR2 SYDVKM. The CDR3 length is 14 residues. The CDR3 DNA is TGTGCCAGCAGCCGCTCGGGGCCGTCTTCGGGAGCTTTCTTT. As protein: CASSRSGPSSGAFF.

The chain joins TRBV28 to TRBJ2-7; 7 bases align to TRBD1. Germline V CDR1 and CDR2: MDHEN, SYDVKM. The J segment lost 1 base and the V segment lost 7 bases, leaving 7 bases of the junction unmatched. This CDR3 is 14 amino acids long. The CDR3 DNA reads as TGTGCCAGCACCCCAGGGACAGCTTCCTACGAGCAGTACTTC. It encodes CASTPGTASYEQYF.

The genes are TRBV28 and TRBJ2-7; 8 nucleotides align to TRBD2. CDR1 is MDHEN and CDR2 is SYDVKM in the germline V gene. The CDR3 extends over 15 amino acids. The trim removed 6 bases at V and 0 bases at J, leaving 7 bases unmatched. CDR3: CASRELADSSYEQYF. Here the CDR3 DNA reads TGTGCCAGCAGAGAACTAGCGGACAGCTCCTACGAGCAGTACTTC.

A word on this clone: Other DNA sequences in the sample encode the same CDR3. The chain uses TRBV4-3 and TRBJ2-5; possible D gene TRBD2, 6 bases. The V end lost 0 bases, the J end lost 5 bases, and 13 bases lay between the germline ends. Germline assignment: CDR1 LGHNA and CDR2 YSLEER. The CDR3 covers 15 residues. The CDR3 nucleotides read TGCGCCAGCAGCCAAGATCGGCGGGGCGGGGAGACCCAGTACTTC. Residues: CASSQDRRGGETQYF.

The V call is TRBV18, the J call TRBJ2-7, with a tentative D call TRBD2 (5 bases). This CDR3 is built from 16 residues. Germline V lookup: CDR1 KGHSH, CDR2 LQKENI. V dropped 1 base and J dropped 0 bases, with 13 bases sitting between them. CDR3 sequence (DNA): TGTGCCAGCTCACCACTCACCGGGAACCCCTCCTACGAGCAGTACTTC. It is translated as CASSPLTGNPSYEQYF.

V and J are TRBV6-4 and TRBJ2-7; no clear D gene. The V gene lost 6 bases and the J gene lost 0 bases, with 12 bases spanning the gap. Germline values: CDR1 MRHNA, CDR2 SNTAGT. The CDR3 extends over 14 amino acids. This chain's CDR3 is CASSPTTSSYEQYF. The CDR3 DNA reads TGTGCCAGCAGCCCGACGACAAGCTCCTACGAGCAGTACTTC.

As to this clone: Within the sample, other DNA sequences also encode this same CDR3. The V call is TRBV2, the J call TRBJ2-7; no reliable D call. The CDR3 is 10 amino acids. The germline gives CDR1 SNHLY, CDR2 FYNNEI. Trimming pared 6 bases from V and 6 bases from J, leaving 6 bases between. In DNA form, the CDR3 reads TGTGCCAGCAGCTTAGGCGAGCAGTACTTC. This gives the protein CASSLGEQYF.

This rearrangement joins TRBV11-2 to TRBJ2-3; 10 positions match TRBD1. Germline values: CDR1 SGHAT, CDR2 FQNNGV. V was pared by 5 bases and J by 5 bases, with 7 bases of the junction left unmatched. This CDR3 has 15 residues. The DNA of the CDR3 is TGTGCCAGCAGCCTGACAGGGGGCGCTTTAGATACGCAGTATTTT. It is translated as CASSLTGGALDTQYF.

The V and J genes are TRBV4-1 and TRBJ2-1; TRBD2 might be the D (5 bases). The CDR3 runs to 15 residues. Between the trimmed V and J ends, which lost 1 base and 5 bases, there was a span of 12 bases. Germline lookup yields CDR1 MGHRA and CDR2 YSYEKL. DNA of the CDR3: TGCGCCAGCAGCCAAGGGGTAGCGCTCGACAATGAGCAGTTCTTC. It is translated as CASSQGVALDNEQFF.

The sample holds one count of this clone. V gene TRBV9 combines with J gene TRBJ1-2, with D uncertain. Looked up from germline, CDR1 is SGDLS and CDR2 is YYNGEE. V was pared by 0 bases and J by 2 bases, with 8 bases between. The CDR3 spans 14 residues. The DNA of the CDR3 is TGTGCCAGCAGCGTAGGGAAGGGAAACTATGGCTACACCTTC. This encodes CASSVGKGNYGYTF.

V gene TRBV5-1 combines with J gene TRBJ2-2; D call uncertain. The CDR3 sequence is 8 residues long. The V and J ends lost 10 bases and 10 bases respectively, with 5 bases between them. Germline V lookup: CDR1 SGHRS, CDR2 YFSETQ. CDR3 nucleotides: TGCGCCCTGGAGGAGCTGTTTTTT. Its protein product is CALEELFF.

The genes are TRBV9 and TRBJ2-2, with 8 nucleotides matching TRBD2. The V and J ends lost 3 bases and 1 base, in that order; junction bases with no gene match: 5. CDR3 size: 16 residues. Germline V gene lookup returns CDR1 SGDLS and CDR2 YYNGEE. Here the CDR3 reads CASSDPGGLNTGELFF. The DNA for the CDR3 is TGTGCCAGCAGCGACCCGGGAGGGCTGAACACCGGGGAGCTGTTTTTT.

This sequence joins TRBV9 and TRBJ2-1; D gene uncertain. With 4 bases removed from V and 5 bases from J, the gap between germline ends came to 10 bases. Germline lookup yields CDR1 SGDLS and CDR2 YYNGEE. CDR3 length: 13 residues. CDR3 sequence (DNA): TGTGCCAGCAGCCCAGTACACCACAATGAGCAGTTCTTC. Amino acids: CASSPVHHNEQFF.

This rearrangement joins TRBV19 to TRBJ2-7; D unclear. The V gene's germline CDR1 is LNHDA and CDR2 SQIVND (reference sequence). The CDR3 consists of 18 residues. V lost 3 bases and J 0 bases, leaving 21 bases between the germline ends. The CDR3 DNA is TGTGCCAGTAGTATCGCGGACCTAACGGCGACGAGCTCCTACGAGCAGTACTTC. This gives the protein CASSIADLTATSSYEQYF.

The CDR3 DNA reads TGTGCCAGCAGCCCAGAGAATACCTACAATGAGCAGTTCTTC. Translated: CASSPENTYNEQFF. The V and J genes are TRBV7-9 and TRBJ2-1; D remains ambiguous. The CDR3 is made up of 14 amino acids. CDR1 is SEHNR and CDR2 is FQNEAQ in the germline V gene (reference sequence). V was trimmed by 5 bases and J by 2 bases, leaving 10 bases between them.

This clone was seen once. The chain couples TRBV7-9 to TRBJ2-7, with TRBD2 identical over 7 bases. With 4 bases clipped from V and 5 bases from J, the junction kept 11 bases outside the gene matches. CDR1 SEHNR and CDR2 FQNEAQ come from the germline V gene (reference sequence). The CDR3 contains 15 residues. CDR3 sequence reads: CASSSSRGGVHEQYF. CDR3 in DNA: TGTGCCAGCAGCTCGTCCCGGGGAGGGGTACACGAGCAGTACTTC.